The text below deals with one T cell receptor beta chain. What it binds is unknown. Sequencing was performed with immunoSEQ multiplex PCR; in TCRdb, only in-frame clones are kept and a portion is missing. Of 100,000 or so clones listed, more than 75% are singletons. This CDR3 contains 15 residues. Germline lookup yields CDR1 SEHNR and CDR2 FQNEAQ (reference sequence). V was cut by 3 bases and J by 8 bases, with 17 bases left in between. The source of the sample is a study of OX40 agonist ivuxolimab in advanced cancers. About the research overall: The eligibility criteria allowed prior anti-PD-1, anti-PD-L1 or anti-CTLA-4 therapy, and 40% had some.

The study's findings and limits: Partly responding patients at 0.1-3.0 mg/kg showed some of the smallest clonal expansion.

Source: CD4+ or CD8+ T cells sorted from blood, taken in a trial of the OX40 agonist ivuxolimab. The origin of this receptor is an adult with an advanced solid tumor such as melanoma, head and neck, liver or kidney cancer. The V gene is TRBV7-9, the J gene TRBJ2-1; no clear D. DNA of the CDR3: TGTGCCAGCAGCTTCGCAGTCGGCGGTCAGGATGAGCAGTTCTTC. The encoded protein is CASSFAVGGQDEQFF.